The rows below give T cell receptor beta chains drawn from one sample of a study of blood T cell repertoires in COVID-19. Here immunoSEQ multiplex PCR was the method, and the copy in TCRdb shows in-frame clones only, minus some. This table holds around 81,000 clones, about 83% found once. Sequencing was carried out using peripheral blood. The receptors here all came from a man older than 75 with acute or convalescent COVID-19. Each CDR3 is given with its conserved first and last residue. The order of the fields is V gene, J gene, D gene, CDR3 protein. The D gene is left open where the match is weak.

V: TRBV3-1/TRBV3-2; J: TRBJ2-7; D: NA; CDR3: CASSHRVEQYF
V: TRBV6-6; J: TRBJ1-1; D: NA; CDR3: CASSYARNTEAFF
V: TRBV6-5; J: TRBJ1-5; D: NA; CDR3: CASSYSNGNNQPQHF
V: TRBV2; J: TRBJ2-1; D: NA; CDR3: CASSGLNDPPSSYNEQFF
V: TRBV29-1; J: TRBJ2-1; D: NA; CDR3: CSVVRLGLDEQFF
V: TRBV6-5; J: TRBJ1-2; D: NA; CDR3: CASSKGVAYGYTF
V: TRBV11-3; J: TRBJ2-5; D: NA; CDR3: CASSLGGVQETQYF
V: TRBV7-9; J: TRBJ1-2; D: NA; CDR3: CASSLAPETRGEYNYGYTF
V: TRBV5-1; J: TRBJ1-3; D: TRBD1; CDR3: CASSLFPGQGVRGNTIYF
V: TRBV28; J: TRBJ2-7; D: TRBD1; CDR3: CASSPGTGESYEQYF
V: TRBV5-1; J: TRBJ1-3; D: NA; CDR3: CASSLVPILSSGNTIYF
V: TRBV5-4; J: TRBJ1-2; D: NA; CDR3: CASSPGLGEIGYTF
V: TRBV28; J: TRBJ1-2; D: TRBD1; CDR3: CASSLGQGYGYTF
V: TRBV28; J: TRBJ2-2; D: TRBD1; CDR3: CASRQDRVNTGELFF
V: TRBV5-1; J: TRBJ1-2; D: NA; CDR3: CASSPGGSQKYGYTF
V: TRBV4-3; J: TRBJ1-1; D: TRBD1; CDR3: CASSPRQGMNTEAFF